This TCR beta chain originates from a study of identifying expanded T cells in peripheral blood. Findings and caveats of the study: Variance in clone template counts between two-week samples significantly increased with total template count across all healthy donors.

Collection occurred without any documented infections or immune events in donors. Note on this clone: What it binds is not known.

Here immunoSEQ multiplex PCR was the method, and the copy in TCRdb shows in-frame clones only, minus some. The sample has more than 85,000 clones, approximately 90% seen once. CDR3 size: 14 residues. Looked up from germline, CDR1 is MDHEN and CDR2 is SYDVKM. V lost 6 bases and J lost 5, with 16 bases in between. The sequence was collected from a person aged 18-70 years in good health. The chain joins TRBV28 to TRBJ2-5; a weak D match, TRBD1 (7 bases). The specimen was blood. The DNA for the CDR3 is TGTGCCAGCAGCGCGGGACAGTTCAGGGAGACCCAGTACTTC. Encoded protein: CASSAGQFRETQYF.